These T cell receptor beta chains were read from a single sample in a study of patients and donors after allogeneic stem cell transplantation. TCRdb independently ran MiXCR on the RT-PCR reads; one entry per CDR3 protein. The sample has about 88,000 distinct CDR3 sequences; under 50% are singletons. The material sequenced was blood, either unsorted or a sorted T cell fraction (not recorded which). The receptors stem from a human donor who was either an allogeneic HSCT recipient or a stem cell or donor lymphocyte infusion donor (not recorded which). It is not recorded whose cells these are; they may come from a transplant donor. Both conserved end residues are part of each CDR3. Fields, in order: CDR3 length, D gene, V gene, J gene, clone size, CDR3 protein, CDR3 DNA. The D gene is left open where the match is weak. Clone size, where shown, is once, few, many, or a class for clones that have expanded.

cdr3_length: 16; d_call: .; v_call: TRBV10-3; j_call: TRBJ1-4; clone_size: .; cdr3_aa: CAIRESGTSKGEKLFF; cdr3_nt: TGTGCCATCAGAGAGTCGGGCACCTCAAAGGGGGAAAAACTGTTTTTT
cdr3_length: 13; d_call: TRBD2; v_call: TRBV12-5; j_call: TRBJ2-2; clone_size: .; cdr3_aa: CASGNGGTGELFF; cdr3_nt: TGTGCTAGTGGTAACGGGGGGACCGGGGAGCTGTTTTTT
cdr3_length: 14; d_call: TRBD2; v_call: TRBV20-1; j_call: TRBJ2-3; clone_size: .; cdr3_aa: CSASGGGPVDTQYF; cdr3_nt: TGCAGTGCTAGCGGGGGGGGTCCTGTCGATACGCAGTATTTT
cdr3_length: 15; d_call: .; v_call: TRBV7-9; j_call: TRBJ2-1; clone_size: .; cdr3_aa: CASSFGGEGYNEQFF; cdr3_nt: TGTGCCAGCAGCTTTGGCGGAGAGGGGTACAATGAGCAGTTCTTC
cdr3_length: 12; d_call: .; v_call: TRBV12-5; j_call: TRBJ2-7; clone_size: .; cdr3_aa: CASGLVEYEQYF; cdr3_nt: TGTGCTAGTGGTTTGGTAGAATACGAGCAGTACTTC
cdr3_length: 14; d_call: .; v_call: TRBV12-3/TRBV12-4; j_call: TRBJ1-2; clone_size: .; cdr3_aa: CASIDKQLGYGYTF; cdr3_nt: TGTGCCAGCATAGACAAACAGCTAGGCTATGGCTACACCTTC
cdr3_length: 13; d_call: .; v_call: TRBV27; j_call: TRBJ1-5; clone_size: .; cdr3_aa: CASSYRSNQPQHF; cdr3_nt: TGTGCCAGCAGTTACAGGAGCAATCAGCCCCAGCATTTT
cdr3_length: 15; d_call: .; v_call: TRBV2; j_call: TRBJ2-7; clone_size: once; cdr3_aa: CASSERRTSSYEQYF; cdr3_nt: TGTGCCAGCAGTGAAAGGCGGACAAGCTCCTACGAGCAGTACTTC
cdr3_length: 12; d_call: .; v_call: TRBV5-6; j_call: TRBJ1-1; clone_size: .; cdr3_aa: CASNVMNTEAFF; cdr3_nt: TGTGCCAGCAATGTGATGAACACTGAAGCTTTCTTT
cdr3_length: 14; d_call: .; v_call: TRBV7-2; j_call: TRBJ2-3; clone_size: .; cdr3_aa: CASSLGDGTDTQYF; cdr3_nt: TGTGCCAGCAGCTTAGGTGATGGCACAGATACGCAGTATTTT
cdr3_length: 14; d_call: TRBD1; v_call: TRBV29-1; j_call: TRBJ1-1; clone_size: few; cdr3_aa: CSVALGQGVTEAFF; cdr3_nt: TGCAGCGTTGCCCTGGGACAGGGTGTCACTGAAGCTTTCTTT
cdr3_length: 14; d_call: .; v_call: TRBV5-1; j_call: TRBJ1-1; clone_size: .; cdr3_aa: CASSFVGAFTEAFF; cdr3_nt: TGCGCCAGCAGCTTTGTGGGGGCGTTCACTGAAGCTTTCTTT
cdr3_length: 14; d_call: TRBD1; v_call: TRBV6-5; j_call: TRBJ1-1; clone_size: few; cdr3_aa: CASRFGQGGTEAFF; cdr3_nt: TGTGCCAGCAGATTCGGACAGGGTGGCACTGAAGCTTTCTTT
cdr3_length: 14; d_call: .; v_call: TRBV10-3; j_call: TRBJ1-1; clone_size: .; cdr3_aa: CAITIRGVNTEAFF; cdr3_nt: TGTGCCATCACTATTAGGGGAGTGAACACTGAAGCTTTCTTT
cdr3_length: 20; d_call: TRBD2; v_call: TRBV4-2; j_call: TRBJ2-4; clone_size: .; cdr3_aa: CASSHISRGLAGSGKNIQYF; cdr3_nt: TGTGCCAGCAGCCACATTTCGCGGGGTCTAGCGGGATCAGGCAAAAACATTCAGTACTTC
cdr3_length: 16; d_call: .; v_call: TRBV11-2; j_call: TRBJ1-1; clone_size: few; cdr3_aa: CASSLGGGTRNTEAFF; cdr3_nt: TGTGCCAGCAGCTTAGGCGGTGGGACACGGAACACTGAAGCTTTCTTT
cdr3_length: 9; d_call: .; v_call: TRBV20-1; j_call: TRBJ2-7; clone_size: .; cdr3_aa: CSASLEQYF; cdr3_nt: TGCAGTGCTAGTCTTGAGCAGTACTTC
cdr3_length: 16; d_call: TRBD1; v_call: TRBV7-9; j_call: TRBJ1-1; clone_size: .; cdr3_aa: CASSRGQGAKDTEAFF; cdr3_nt: TGTGCCAGCAGTCGTGGACAGGGGGCGAAAGACACTGAAGCTTTCTTT
cdr3_length: 13; d_call: .; v_call: TRBV12-3/TRBV12-4; j_call: TRBJ2-2; clone_size: .; cdr3_aa: CASSSTSSGELFF; cdr3_nt: TGTGCCAGCAGTTCGACTAGTTCTGGGGAGCTGTTTTTT
cdr3_length: 14; d_call: .; v_call: TRBV12-3/TRBV12-4; j_call: TRBJ1-2; clone_size: .; cdr3_aa: CASSPLMPNYGYTF; cdr3_nt: TGTGCCAGCAGCCCGCTTATGCCGAACTATGGCTACACCTTC
cdr3_length: 13; d_call: .; v_call: TRBV7-2; j_call: TRBJ1-5; clone_size: few; cdr3_aa: CASSLNAAQPQHF; cdr3_nt: TGTGCCAGCAGCTTAAACGCGGCTCAGCCCCAGCATTTT
cdr3_length: 18; d_call: TRBD1; v_call: TRBV5-1; j_call: TRBJ1-1; clone_size: .; cdr3_aa: CASSPQFGTAYTKAEAFF; cdr3_nt: TGCGCCAGCAGCCCCCAATTCGGGACAGCATATACGAAGGCTGAAGCTTTCTTT
cdr3_length: 16; d_call: TRBD1; v_call: TRBV27; j_call: TRBJ1-5; clone_size: .; cdr3_aa: CASRTSGTASNQPQHF; cdr3_nt: TGTGCCAGCAGGACATCCGGGACAGCTAGCAATCAGCCCCAGCATTTT
cdr3_length: 15; d_call: .; v_call: TRBV6-5; j_call: TRBJ2-7; clone_size: .; cdr3_aa: CASSYSMGRSYEQYF; cdr3_nt: TGTGCCAGCAGTTACTCCATGGGTCGCTCCTACGAGCAGTACTTC
cdr3_length: 16; d_call: TRBD1; v_call: TRBV20-1; j_call: TRBJ1-3; clone_size: .; cdr3_aa: CSARDLRDSSGNTIYF; cdr3_nt: TGCAGTGCTAGAGATCTTAGGGACAGTTCTGGAAACACCATATATTTT
cdr3_length: 14; d_call: .; v_call: TRBV13; j_call: TRBJ2-2; clone_size: .; cdr3_aa: CASLITGNTGELFF; cdr3_nt: TGTGCCAGCCTTATTACAGGGAACACCGGGGAGCTGTTTTTT
cdr3_length: 14; d_call: TRBD2; v_call: TRBV7-2; j_call: TRBJ2-1; clone_size: .; cdr3_aa: CASSLTSGYNEQFF; cdr3_nt: TGTGCCAGCAGCCTCACTAGCGGTTACAATGAGCAGTTCTTC
cdr3_length: 12; d_call: .; v_call: TRBV7-6; j_call: TRBJ2-7; clone_size: .; cdr3_aa: CASSLKGYEQYF; cdr3_nt: TGTGCCAGCAGCTTAAAGGGTTACGAGCAGTACTTC
cdr3_length: 15; d_call: TRBD1; v_call: TRBV20-1; j_call: TRBJ2-1; clone_size: .; cdr3_aa: CSAPDRGEKDNEQFF; cdr3_nt: TGCAGTGCTCCTGACAGGGGAGAGAAGGATAATGAGCAGTTCTTC
cdr3_length: 14; d_call: .; v_call: TRBV27; j_call: TRBJ1-1; clone_size: .; cdr3_aa: CASSLTAMNTEAFF; cdr3_nt: TGTGCCAGCAGTTTAACTGCCATGAACACTGAAGCTTTCTTT
cdr3_length: 16; d_call: TRBD1; v_call: TRBV12-3/TRBV12-4; j_call: TRBJ1-6; clone_size: few; cdr3_aa: CASNSVGRGPNSPLHF; cdr3_nt: TGTGCCAGCAACTCTGTTGGGAGGGGGCCTAATTCACCCCTCCACTTT
cdr3_length: 14; d_call: .; v_call: TRBV5-6; j_call: TRBJ2-7; clone_size: once; cdr3_aa: CASSLGGDPYEQYF; cdr3_nt: TGTGCCAGCAGCTTGGGGGGGGACCCCTACGAGCAGTACTTC
cdr3_length: 15; d_call: .; v_call: TRBV5-6; j_call: TRBJ1-2; clone_size: .; cdr3_aa: CASSWPSTGLYGYTF; cdr3_nt: TGTGCCAGCAGCTGGCCCTCGACAGGACTCTATGGCTACACCTTC
cdr3_length: 13; d_call: .; v_call: TRBV12-3/TRBV12-4; j_call: TRBJ2-1; clone_size: .; cdr3_aa: CASSFAEYNEQFF; cdr3_nt: TGTGCCAGCAGTTTTGCAGAGTACAATGAGCAGTTCTTC
cdr3_length: 19; d_call: TRBD2; v_call: TRBV4-3; j_call: TRBJ2-7; clone_size: .; cdr3_aa: CASSLFFPGLAGSSYEQYF; cdr3_nt: TGCGCCAGCAGCCTTTTTTTCCCGGGACTAGCGGGAAGCTCCTACGAGCAGTACTTC
cdr3_length: 14; d_call: .; v_call: TRBV6-5; j_call: TRBJ1-2; clone_size: .; cdr3_aa: CASSYSKALDGYTF; cdr3_nt: TGTGCCAGCAGTTACTCGAAGGCCTTGGATGGCTACACCTTC
cdr3_length: 14; d_call: .; v_call: TRBV20-1; j_call: TRBJ1-4; clone_size: few; cdr3_aa: CSARLGAAGEKLFF; cdr3_nt: TGCAGTGCCAGGCTGGGGGCGGCTGGTGAAAAACTGTTTTTT
cdr3_length: 14; d_call: TRBD1; v_call: TRBV6-2/TRBV6-3; j_call: TRBJ2-3; clone_size: .; cdr3_aa: CASSNSDRRGTQYF; cdr3_nt: TGTGCCAGCAGTAATTCGGACAGGCGTGGTACGCAGTATTTT
cdr3_length: 15; d_call: TRBD1; v_call: TRBV7-8; j_call: TRBJ1-2; clone_size: .; cdr3_aa: CASSLDRGQLYGYTF; cdr3_nt: TGTGCCAGCAGCTTAGACAGGGGGCAACTCTATGGCTACACCTTC
cdr3_length: 15; d_call: TRBD2; v_call: TRBV29-1; j_call: TRBJ2-3; clone_size: .; cdr3_aa: CSVGNSGRITDTQYF; cdr3_nt: TGCAGCGTTGGAAATAGCGGGAGGATCACAGATACGCAGTATTTT
cdr3_length: 15; d_call: .; v_call: TRBV7-3; j_call: TRBJ1-2; clone_size: once; cdr3_aa: CASSLNRDSNYGYTF; cdr3_nt: TGTGCCAGCAGCTTAAATCGCGACAGCAACTATGGCTACACCTTC
cdr3_length: 18; d_call: .; v_call: TRBV4-1; j_call: TRBJ2-7; clone_size: once; cdr3_aa: CASSQDSPRGTLTYEQYF; cdr3_nt: TGCGCCAGCAGCCAAGATAGCCCTAGGGGTACTTTGACCTACGAGCAGTACTTC
cdr3_length: 14; d_call: .; v_call: TRBV6-5; j_call: TRBJ1-5; clone_size: few; cdr3_aa: CASSADYSNQPQHF; cdr3_nt: TGTGCCAGCAGTGCGGACTATAGCAATCAGCCCCAGCATTTT
cdr3_length: 14; d_call: .; v_call: TRBV7-3; j_call: TRBJ1-2; clone_size: few; cdr3_aa: CASSLVPGNYGYTF; cdr3_nt: TGTGCCAGCAGCTTAGTCCCGGGAAACTATGGCTACACCTTC
cdr3_length: 14; d_call: .; v_call: TRBV5-1; j_call: TRBJ1-1; clone_size: .; cdr3_aa: CASKADSMNTEAFF; cdr3_nt: TGCGCCAGCAAGGCGGACAGCATGAACACTGAAGCTTTCTTT
cdr3_length: 13; d_call: TRBD1; v_call: TRBV7-2; j_call: TRBJ1-4; clone_size: .; cdr3_aa: CASTRQGIEKLFF; cdr3_nt: TGTGCCAGCACACGACAGGGTATTGAAAAACTGTTTTTT
cdr3_length: 15; d_call: .; v_call: TRBV5-8; j_call: TRBJ1-4; clone_size: .; cdr3_aa: CASSGRDRVHEKLFF; cdr3_nt: TGTGCCAGCAGCGGCAGGGATCGTGTACATGAAAAACTGTTTTTT
cdr3_length: 14; d_call: .; v_call: TRBV29-1; j_call: TRBJ1-1; clone_size: few; cdr3_aa: CSVAAILGNTEAFF; cdr3_nt: TGCAGCGTTGCAGCCATTTTGGGGAACACTGAAGCTTTCTTT
cdr3_length: 14; d_call: .; v_call: TRBV6-5; j_call: TRBJ1-1; clone_size: .; cdr3_aa: CASSPGLWNTEAFF; cdr3_nt: TGTGCCAGCAGTCCGGGTTTGTGGAACACTGAAGCTTTCTTT